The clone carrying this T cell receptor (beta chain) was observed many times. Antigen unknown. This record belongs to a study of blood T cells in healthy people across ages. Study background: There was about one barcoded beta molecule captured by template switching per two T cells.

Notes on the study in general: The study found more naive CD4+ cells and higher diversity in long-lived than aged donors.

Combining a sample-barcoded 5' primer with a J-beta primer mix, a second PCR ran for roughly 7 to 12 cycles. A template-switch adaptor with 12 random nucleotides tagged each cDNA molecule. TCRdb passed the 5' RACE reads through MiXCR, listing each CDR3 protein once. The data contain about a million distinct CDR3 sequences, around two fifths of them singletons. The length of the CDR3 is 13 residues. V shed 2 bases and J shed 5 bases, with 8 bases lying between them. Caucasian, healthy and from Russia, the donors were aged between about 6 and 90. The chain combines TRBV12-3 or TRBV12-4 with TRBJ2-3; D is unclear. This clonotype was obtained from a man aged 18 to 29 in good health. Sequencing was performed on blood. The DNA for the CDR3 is TGTGCCAGCAGTTTACGCCCCGGAGATACGCAGTATTTT. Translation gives CASSLRPGDTQYF.